The clone carrying this TCR beta chain was recorded once. Germline assignment: CDR1 MGHRA and CDR2 YSYEKL. Unmatched junction bases numbered 4, after V lost 0 bases and J lost 2 bases. The CDR3 has 16 residues. This entry comes from a study of patients and donors after allogeneic stem cell transplantation. TCRdb used MiXCR to reprocess the RT-PCR reads, holding one entry per CDR3 protein. The table shows approximately 170,000 distinct CDR3 sequences, with about a quarter occurring only once. This clonotype originated in a human donor who was either an allogeneic HSCT recipient or a stem cell or donor lymphocyte infusion donor (not recorded which). It is not recorded whose cells these are; they may come from a transplant donor. Source material: blood, either unsorted or a sorted T cell fraction (not recorded which). The V call is TRBV4-1, the J call TRBJ2-1; 7 nucleotides line up with TRBD1. CDR3 DNA: TGCGCCAGCAGCCAAGAGGACAGGATGACCTACAATGAGCAGTTCTTC. Protein sequence: CASSQEDRMTYNEQFF.